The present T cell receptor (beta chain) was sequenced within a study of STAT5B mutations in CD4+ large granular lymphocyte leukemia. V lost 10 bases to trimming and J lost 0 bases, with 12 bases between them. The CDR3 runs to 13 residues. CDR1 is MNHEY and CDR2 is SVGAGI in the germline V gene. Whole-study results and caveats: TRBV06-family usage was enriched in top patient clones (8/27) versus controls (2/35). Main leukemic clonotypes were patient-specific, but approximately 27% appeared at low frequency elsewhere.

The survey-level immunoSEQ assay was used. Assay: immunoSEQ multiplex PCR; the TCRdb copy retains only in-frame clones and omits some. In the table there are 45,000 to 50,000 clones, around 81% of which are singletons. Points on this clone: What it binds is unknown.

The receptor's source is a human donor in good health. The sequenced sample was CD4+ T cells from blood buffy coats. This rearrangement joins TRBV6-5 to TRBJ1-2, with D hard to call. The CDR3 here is CATQRQANYGYTF. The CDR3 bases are TGTGCCACCCAAAGGCAAGCTAACTATGGCTACACCTTC.